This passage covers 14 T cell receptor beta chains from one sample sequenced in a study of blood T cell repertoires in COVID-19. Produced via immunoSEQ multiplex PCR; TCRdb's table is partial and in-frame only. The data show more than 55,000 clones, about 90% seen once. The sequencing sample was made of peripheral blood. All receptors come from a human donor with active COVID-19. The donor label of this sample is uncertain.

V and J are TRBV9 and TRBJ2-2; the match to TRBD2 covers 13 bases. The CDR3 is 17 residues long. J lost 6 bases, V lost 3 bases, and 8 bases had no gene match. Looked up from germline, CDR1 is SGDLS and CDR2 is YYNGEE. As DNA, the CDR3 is TGTGCCAGCAGCGCGGGACTAGCGGGAAAGTTCGCCGGGGAGCTGTTTTTT. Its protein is CASSAGLAGKFAGELFF.

CDR3 bases: TGTGCCAGCAGCGTGGACTATCGCGCAGATACGCAGTATTTT. Its translation is CASSVDYRADTQYF. This chain uses TRBV2 with TRBJ2-3; D perhaps matches TRBD2 (6 bases). V was pared by 6 bases and J by 4 bases, with 14 bases between. Germline CDR1 SNHLY, CDR2 FYNNEI. The CDR3 covers 14 residues.

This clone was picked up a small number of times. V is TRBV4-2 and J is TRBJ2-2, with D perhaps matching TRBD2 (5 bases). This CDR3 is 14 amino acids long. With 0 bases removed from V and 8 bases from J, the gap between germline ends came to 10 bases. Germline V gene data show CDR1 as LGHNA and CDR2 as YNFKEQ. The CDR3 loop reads CASSQDLGGGELFF. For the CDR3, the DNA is TGTGCCAGCAGCCAAGATCTTGGCGGGGGGGAGCTGTTTTTT.

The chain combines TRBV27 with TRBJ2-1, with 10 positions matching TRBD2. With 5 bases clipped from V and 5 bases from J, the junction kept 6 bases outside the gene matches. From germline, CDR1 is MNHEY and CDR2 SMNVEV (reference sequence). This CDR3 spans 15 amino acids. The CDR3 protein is CASSLTSGIDNEQFF. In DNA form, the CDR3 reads TGTGCCAGCAGTCTTACTAGCGGGATCGACAATGAGCAGTTCTTC.

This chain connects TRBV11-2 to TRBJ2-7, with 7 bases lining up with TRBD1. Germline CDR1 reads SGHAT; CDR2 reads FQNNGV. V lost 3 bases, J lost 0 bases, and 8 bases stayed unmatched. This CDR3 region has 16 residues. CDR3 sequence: CASSFRFRDSSYEQYF. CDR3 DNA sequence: TGTGCCAGCAGCTTTCGATTCCGGGACAGCTCCTACGAGCAGTACTTC.

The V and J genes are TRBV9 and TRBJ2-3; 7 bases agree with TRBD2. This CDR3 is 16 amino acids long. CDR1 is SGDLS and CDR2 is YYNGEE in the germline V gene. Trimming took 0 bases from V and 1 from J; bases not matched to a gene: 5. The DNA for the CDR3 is TGTGCCAGCAGCGTAGCCCAGGGAGGGGGCACAGATACGCAGTATTTT. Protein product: CASSVAQGGGTDTQYF.

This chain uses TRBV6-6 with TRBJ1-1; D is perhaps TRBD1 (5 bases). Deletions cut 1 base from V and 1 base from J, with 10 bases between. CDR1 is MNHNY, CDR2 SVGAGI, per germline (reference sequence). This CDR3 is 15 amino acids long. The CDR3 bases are TGTGCCAGCAGTTACTTTGGACAAGAGAACACTGAAGCTTTCTTT. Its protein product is CASSYFGQENTEAFF.

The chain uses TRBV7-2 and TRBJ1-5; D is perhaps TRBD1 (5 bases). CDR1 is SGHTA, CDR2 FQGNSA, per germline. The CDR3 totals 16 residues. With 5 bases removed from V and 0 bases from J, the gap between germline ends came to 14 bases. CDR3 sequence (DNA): TGTGCCAGCAGCCCCCGACAGCAAAATAGCAATCAGCCCCAGCATTTT. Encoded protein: CASSPRQQNSNQPQHF.

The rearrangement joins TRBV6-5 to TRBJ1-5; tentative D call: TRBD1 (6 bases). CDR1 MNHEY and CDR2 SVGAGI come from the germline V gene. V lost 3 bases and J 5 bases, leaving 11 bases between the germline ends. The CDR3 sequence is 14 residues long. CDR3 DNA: TGTGCCAGCAGTTATAGCAGGGGCGATCAGCCCCAGCATTTT. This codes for CASSYSRGDQPQHF.

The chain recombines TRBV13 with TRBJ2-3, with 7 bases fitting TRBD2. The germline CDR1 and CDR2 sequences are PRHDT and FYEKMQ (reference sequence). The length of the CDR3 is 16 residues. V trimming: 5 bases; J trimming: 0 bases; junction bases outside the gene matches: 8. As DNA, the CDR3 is TGTGCCAGCAGCCAGACTAGCAGATCTAGCACAGATACGCAGTATTTT. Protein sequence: CASSQTSRSSTDTQYF.

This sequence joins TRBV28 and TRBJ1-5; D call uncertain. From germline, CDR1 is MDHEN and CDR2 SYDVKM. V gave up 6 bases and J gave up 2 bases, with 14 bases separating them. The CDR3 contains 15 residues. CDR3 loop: CASSAWRAGNQPQHF. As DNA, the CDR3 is TGTGCCAGCAGCGCCTGGCGGGCTGGCAATCAGCCCCAGCATTTT.

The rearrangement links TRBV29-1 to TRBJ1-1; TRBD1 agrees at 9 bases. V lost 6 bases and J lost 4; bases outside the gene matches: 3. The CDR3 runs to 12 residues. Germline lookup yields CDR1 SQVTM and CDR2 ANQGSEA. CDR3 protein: CSVDRGGTEAFF. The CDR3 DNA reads TGCAGCGTCGACAGGGGGGGCACTGAAGCTTTCTTT.

The CDR3 bases are TGTGCCAGTAGTGAACAGGGGACTGGAAACACCATATATTTT. This codes for CASSEQGTGNTIYF. The chain recombines TRBV19 with TRBJ1-3, with 7 bases lining up with TRBD1. This CDR3 spans 14 amino acids. The germline V gene encodes CDR1 LNHDA and CDR2 SQIVND (reference sequence). V trimming: 5 bases; J trimming: 2 bases; junction bases outside the gene matches: 3.

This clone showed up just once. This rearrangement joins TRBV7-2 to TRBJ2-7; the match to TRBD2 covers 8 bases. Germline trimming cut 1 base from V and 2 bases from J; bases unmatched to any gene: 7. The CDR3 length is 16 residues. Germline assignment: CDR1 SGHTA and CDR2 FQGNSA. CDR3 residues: CASSLDFGGGPYEQYF. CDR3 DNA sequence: TGTGCCAGCAGCTTAGATTTCGGGGGGGGCCCCTACGAGCAGTACTTC. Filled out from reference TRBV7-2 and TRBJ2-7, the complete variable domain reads GAGVSQSPSNKVTEKGKDVELRCDPISGHTALYWYRQSLGQGLEFLIYFQGNSAPDKSGLPSDRFSAERTGGSVSTLTIQRTQQEDSAVYLCASSLDFGGGPYEQYFGPGTRLTVT.